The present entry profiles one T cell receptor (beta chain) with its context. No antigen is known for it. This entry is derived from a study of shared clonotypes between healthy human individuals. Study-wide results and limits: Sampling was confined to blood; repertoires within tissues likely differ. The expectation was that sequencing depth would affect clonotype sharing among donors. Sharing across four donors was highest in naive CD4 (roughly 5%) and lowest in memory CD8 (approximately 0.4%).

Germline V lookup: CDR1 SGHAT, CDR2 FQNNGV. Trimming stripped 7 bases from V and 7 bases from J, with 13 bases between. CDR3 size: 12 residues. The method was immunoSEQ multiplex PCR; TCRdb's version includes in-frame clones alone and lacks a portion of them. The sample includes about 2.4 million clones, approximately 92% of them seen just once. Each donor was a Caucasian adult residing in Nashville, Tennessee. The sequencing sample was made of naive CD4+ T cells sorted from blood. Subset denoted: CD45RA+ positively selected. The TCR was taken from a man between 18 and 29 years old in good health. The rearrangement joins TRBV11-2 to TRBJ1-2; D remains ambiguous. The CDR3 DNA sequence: TGTGCCAGCACTTCTATCCCGGGTGGCTACACCTTC. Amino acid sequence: CASTSIPGGYTF. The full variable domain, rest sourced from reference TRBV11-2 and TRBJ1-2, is EAGVAQSPRYKIIEKRQSVAFWCNPISGHATLYWYQQILGQGPKLLIQFQNNGVVDDSQLPKDRFSAERLKGVDSTLKIQPAKLEDSAVYLCASTSIPGGYTFGSGTRLTVV.